Listed here are 17 T cell receptor beta chains from one sample, sequenced in a study of chemoradiotherapy in HPV16-positive cancers. Assay used: immunoSEQ multiplex PCR; TCRdb lists only in-frame clones, some missing. The sample has more than 15,000 clones; 79% are singletons. The sample was collected from a patient who underwent chemoradiotherapy. Receptor source: a human donor with HPV-associated anogenital cancer.

Turning to this clone: Germline is not matched at one junction end, which may reflect a read error. V is TRBV30 and J is TRBJ1-2, with TRBD1 matching over 8 bases. Germline loops: CDR1 GTSNPN, CDR2 SVGIG (reference sequence). This CDR3 is 12 amino acids long. The CDR3 protein is CAWSPDRGSAYF. The CDR3 DNA reads TGTGCCTGGAGTCCCGACAGGGGTTCTGCCTACTTC.

The chain couples TRBV5-1 to TRBJ2-2; possible D gene TRBD1, 6 bases. The CDR3 is made up of 17 amino acids. CDR1 is SGHRS, CDR2 YFSETQ, per germline. V lost 8 bases and J lost 4, with 24 bases in between. The CDR3 coding sequence is TGCGCCAGTACCCGAAGGGGAACAGGGATGGTCACCGGGGAGCTGTTTTTT. This codes for CASTRRGTGMVTGELFF.

This clone was seen once. The chain is built from TRBV5-1 and TRBJ1-1; D is unclear. The germline V gene has CDR1 SGHRS and CDR2 YFSETQ. V lost 1 base, J lost 0 bases, and 7 bases lay in between. The CDR3 consists of 14 residues. The CDR3 sequence is CASSLRELNTEAFF. CDR3 coding DNA: TGCGCCAGCAGCTTGCGGGAATTGAACACTGAAGCTTTCTTT.

The CDR3, as DNA: TGTGCCAGCAGTGACACGGCGGCATCTCGGGGGAGCACCATATATTTT. This encodes CASSDTAASRGSTIYF. This sequence joins TRBV6-1 and TRBJ1-3, with a tentative D call TRBD1 (5 bases). The CDR3 loop spans 16 amino acids. Germline CDR1 reads MNHNS; CDR2 reads SASEGT. Between the trimmed V and J ends, which lost 3 bases and 9 bases, there was a span of 21 bases.

The V and J genes are TRBV4-3 and TRBJ2-3; D is perhaps TRBD2 (7 bases). The V end was cut by 0 bases, the J end by 6 bases, with 16 bases between. This CDR3 is 16 amino acids long. Germline CDR1 LGHNA, CDR2 YSLEER. The CDR3 loop reads CASSQDLGRGWDTQYF. For the CDR3, the DNA is TGCGCCAGCAGCCAAGATCTAGGGAGGGGGTGGGATACGCAGTATTTT.

The V gene is TRBV21-1, the J gene TRBJ2-1; the listed D gene, TRBD1, was not tested against the DNA. TRBV21-1 is a pseudogene locus. This CDR3 is built from 14 residues. The CDR3: CASSKAGIHNEQFF. In DNA, the CDR3 is TGTGCCAGCAGCAAAGCGGGCATTCACAATGAGCAGTTCTTC.

The genes are TRBV19 and TRBJ1-2, with D perhaps TRBD1 (5 bases). The V and J ends lost 3 bases and 10 bases respectively, with 15 bases between them. This CDR3 contains 13 residues. Germline CDR1 LNHDA, CDR2 SQIVND (reference sequence). The CDR3 nucleotides read TGTGCCAGTAGTATGGGCAGGGAAAGGGACTACACCTTC. Amino acids: CASSMGRERDYTF.

The V and J genes are TRBV28 and TRBJ1-1; D ambiguous. The CDR3 consists of 12 residues. Germline CDR1 MDHEN, CDR2 SYDVKM. V was clipped by 2 bases and J by 3 bases, with 4 bases between them. CDR3 sequence (DNA): TGTGCCAGCAGTTTAGGGTACACTGAAGCTTTCTTT. Translated, it gives CASSLGYTEAFF.

V usage is TRBV10-3 and J usage is TRBJ1-6; the D is unclear. CDR1 and CDR2 from the germline V gene are ENHRY and SYGVKD. The germline V and J ends were trimmed by 8 bases and 9 bases, with 14 bases remaining between them. CDR3 length: 13 amino acids. CDR3 coding DNA: TGTGCCATCCGGGTAGGAACTGGTTCACCCCTCCACTTT. Protein sequence: CAIRVGTGSPLHF.

This clone was observed a few times. The CDR3 region is CASSFTGLPGELFF. For the CDR3, the DNA is TGTGCCAGCAGCTTTACTGGACTACCCGGGGAGCTGTTTTTT. The rearrangement uses TRBV7-9 and TRBJ2-2, with a possible D match to TRBD2 (6 bases). Germline V lookup: CDR1 SEHNR, CDR2 FQNEAQ (reference sequence). This CDR3 is 14 amino acids long. Trimming shortened V by 3 bases and J by 6 bases, and 11 bases separated the two germline ends.

This clone was seen more than once but under ten times. This chain uses TRBV7-8 with TRBJ1-1; D gene uncertain. The CDR3 runs to 11 residues. The germline V gene has CDR1 SGHVS and CDR2 FQNEAQ. Trimming pared 3 bases from V and 6 bases from J, leaving 5 bases between. Written as DNA, the CDR3 is TGTGCCAGCAGCTTTGGATCTGAAGCTTTCTTT. It codes for CASSFGSEAFF.

The chain is built from TRBV2 and TRBJ1-1; 7 bases line up with TRBD1. V trimming: 4 bases; J trimming: 1 base; junction bases outside the gene matches: 0. Germline CDR1 is SNHLY and CDR2 is FYNNEI. The CDR3 runs 13 residues. The chain's CDR3 is CASSGQGNTEAFF. The CDR3 DNA is TGTGCCAGCAGTGGACAGGGGAACACTGAAGCTTTCTTT.

A few counts support this clone. The chain joins TRBV7-3 to TRBJ2-2; D is possibly TRBD1 (5 bases). CDR1 and CDR2 from the germline V gene are SGHTA and FQGTGA. Trimming left V 0 bases short and J 3 bases short, with 8 bases between. The CDR3 extends over 15 amino acids. The chain's CDR3 is CASSLTRDDTGELFF. Written as DNA, the CDR3 is TGTGCCAGCAGCTTAACCAGGGATGACACCGGGGAGCTGTTTTTT.

The chain links TRBV15 to TRBJ1-1; no definite D call. CDR1 and CDR2 (germline): LNHNV, YYDKDF (reference sequence). The CDR3 runs to 15 residues. Trimming pared 0 bases from V and 3 bases from J, leaving 11 bases between. The chain's CDR3 is CATSREAGSYTEAFF. CDR3 bases: TGTGCCACCAGCAGAGAGGCTGGGTCGTACACTGAAGCTTTCTTT.

This chain connects TRBV9 to TRBJ2-4, with TRBD1 matching 8 bases. The CDR3 length is 16 residues. The ends lost 1 base at V and 6 bases at J; junction bases unmatched: 9. Germline V CDR1 and CDR2: SGDLS, YYNGEE. The CDR3 region has the DNA TGTGCCAGCAGCGTATCCCCCCTGGGACAGGTAAACATTCAGTACTTC. Amino acid sequence: CASSVSPLGQVNIQYF.

The J gene is TRBJ2-3, the V gene TRBV14; D not certain. Germline V gene sequence: CDR1 SGHDN, CDR2 FVKESK. V lost 1 base, J lost 7 bases, and 3 bases lay in between. This CDR3 is built from 11 residues. CDR3 in amino acids: CASSQVNTQYF. CDR3 coding DNA: TGTGCCAGCAGCCAAGTGAATACGCAGTATTTT.

The V gene is TRBV9, the J gene TRBJ1-2; D ambiguous. Between the trimmed V and J ends, which lost 0 bases and 1 base, there was a span of 4 bases. Germline V gene sequence: CDR1 SGDLS, CDR2 YYNGEE. This CDR3 is built from 13 residues. The CDR3 nucleotides read TGTGCCAGCAGCGTAGAGGATAACTATGGCTACACCTTC. Translating gives CASSVEDNYGYTF.